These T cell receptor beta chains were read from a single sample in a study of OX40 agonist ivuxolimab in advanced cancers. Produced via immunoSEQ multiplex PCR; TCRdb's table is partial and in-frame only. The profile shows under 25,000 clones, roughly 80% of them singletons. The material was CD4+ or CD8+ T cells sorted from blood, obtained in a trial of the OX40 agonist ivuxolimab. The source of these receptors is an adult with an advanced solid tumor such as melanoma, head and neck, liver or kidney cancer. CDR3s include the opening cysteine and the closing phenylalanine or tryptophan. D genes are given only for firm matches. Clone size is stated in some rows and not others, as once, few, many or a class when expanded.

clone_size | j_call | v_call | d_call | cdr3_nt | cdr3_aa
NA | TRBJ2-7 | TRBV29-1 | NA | TGCAGCGTTTCCGCGGGGTCCGAGCAGTACTTC | CSVSAGSEQYF
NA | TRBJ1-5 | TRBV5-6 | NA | TGTGCCAGCAGCTTGTTCAGTGCAGGGAAGGGGCAGCCCCAGCATTTT | CASSLFSAGKGQPQHF
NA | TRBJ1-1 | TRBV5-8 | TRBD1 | TGTGCCAGCAGTCTTGGACAGGGGGTCACTGAAGCTTTCTTT | CASSLGQGVTEAFF
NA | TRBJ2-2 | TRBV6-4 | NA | TGTGCCAGCAGCGGGGACATCTGGGCCGGGGAGCTGTTTTTT | CASSGDIWAGELFF
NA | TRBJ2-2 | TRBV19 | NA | TGTGCCAGTAACGCAGGTGCGAACACCGGGGAGCTGTTTTTT | CASNAGANTGELFF
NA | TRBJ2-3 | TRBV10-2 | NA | TGCGCCAGCAGCCCTGGACTGGCAGATACGCAGTATTTT | CASSPGLADTQYF
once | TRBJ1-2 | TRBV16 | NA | TGTGCCAGCAGCCAGGTAACAGGGACTGGCTACACCTTC | CASSQVTGTGYTF
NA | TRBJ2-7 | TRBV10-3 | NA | TGTGCCATCAGTGAATTGGGGCTAGTGTACGAGCAGTACTTC | CAISELGLVYEQYF
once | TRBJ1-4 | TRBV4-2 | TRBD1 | TGTGCCAGCAGCCAAGATGGGACAGGAGTTAATGAAAAACTGTTTTTT | CASSQDGTGVNEKLFF
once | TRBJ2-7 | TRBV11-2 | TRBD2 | TGTGCCAGCAGCTTAGATCGGGGCCCGCTAGCGGGAGACTACGAGCAGTACTTC | CASSLDRGPLAGDYEQYF
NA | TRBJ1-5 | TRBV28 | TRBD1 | TGTGCCAGCAGATGGGGACAGGGCGGCAATCAGCCCCAGCATTTT | CASRWGQGGNQPQHF
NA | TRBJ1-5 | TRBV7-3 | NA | TGTGCCAGCAGCCCAACCGGGGCCTACAATCAGCCCCAGCATTTT | CASSPTGAYNQPQHF
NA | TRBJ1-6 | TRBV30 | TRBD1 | TGTGCCACGGGACAGGGTAATTCACCCCTCCACTTT | CATGQGNSPLHF
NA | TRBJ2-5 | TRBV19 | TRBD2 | TGTGCCAGTAGTATAGGACTAGCGGAAGGGATGGAGACCCAGTACTTC | CASSIGLAEGMETQYF
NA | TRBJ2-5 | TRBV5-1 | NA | TGCGCCAGCAGCCTAGGGACTCAAAGAGAGACCCAGTACTTC | CASSLGTQRETQYF
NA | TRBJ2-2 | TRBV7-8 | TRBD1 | TGTGCCAGCAGCCGGACAGGGTCGAACACCGGGGAGCTGTTTTTT | CASSRTGSNTGELFF
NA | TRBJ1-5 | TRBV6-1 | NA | TGTGCCAGCTCGGGGCCCCCCCGATGGGCCCAGCATTTT | CASSGPPRWAQHF
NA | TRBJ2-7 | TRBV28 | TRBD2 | TGTGCCAGCAGGGGACTAGCGGGAGGGTACGAGCAGTACTTC | CASRGLAGGYEQYF
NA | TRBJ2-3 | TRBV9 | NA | TGTGCCAGCAGCCCCCAGGGTACTTGGGGAGATACGCAGTATTTT | CASSPQGTWGDTQYF
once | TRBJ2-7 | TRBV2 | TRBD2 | TGTGCCAGCAGGGGCGTGGGAGGGCGGAACGAGCAGTACTTC | CASRGVGGRNEQYF
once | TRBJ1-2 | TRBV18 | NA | TGTGCCAGCTCACCCAGAGACCAAAAGGGTGGCTACACCTTC | CASSPRDQKGGYTF
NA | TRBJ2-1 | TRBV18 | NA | TGTGCCAGCTCACCAGGAAGTTTCCTGAGGGACTACAATGAGCAGTTCTTC | CASSPGSFLRDYNEQFF
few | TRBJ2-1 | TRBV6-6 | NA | TGTGCCAGCAGTTACCAGGGAGCGGAGCAGTTCTTC | CASSYQGAEQFF
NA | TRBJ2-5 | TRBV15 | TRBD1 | TGTGCCACCAGCAAGGGACAGGGGCAAGAGACCCAGTACTTC | CATSKGQGQETQYF
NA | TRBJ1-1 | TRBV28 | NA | TGTGCCAGCAGCAGCCCCGGGGACGCAGGGAGCACTGAAGCTTTCTTT | CASSSPGDAGSTEAFF
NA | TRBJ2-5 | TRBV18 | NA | TGTGCCAGCTCACCAAGCCGGGAAAGTCTTGTCCGGACCCAGTACTTC | CASSPSRESLVRTQYF
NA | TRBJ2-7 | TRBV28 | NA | TGTGCCAGCAGTTCAGCGGGCGCGTCCGACGAGCAGTACTTC | CASSSAGASDEQYF
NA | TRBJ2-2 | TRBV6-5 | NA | TGTGCCAGCAGTGAGGGCCCCGGGGAGCTGTTTTTT | CASSEGPGELFF
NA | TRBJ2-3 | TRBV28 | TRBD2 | TGTGCCAGCAGTTTAGATTGGAGGGTAGCGGGAAACACAGATACGCAGTATTTT | CASSLDWRVAGNTDTQYF
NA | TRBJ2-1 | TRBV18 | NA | TGTGCCAGCTCACCGGGGCTACCCGACAATGAGCAGTTCTTC | CASSPGLPDNEQFF
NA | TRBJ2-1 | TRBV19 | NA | TGTGCCAGTAGTATTCAGGGCAGACCTTTCTCCTACAATGAGCAGTTCTTC | CASSIQGRPFSYNEQFF
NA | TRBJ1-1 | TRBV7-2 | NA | TGTGCCAGCAGCCCCCAGGTGAACACTGAAGCTTTCTTT | CASSPQVNTEAFF
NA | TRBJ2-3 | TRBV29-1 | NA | TGCAGCGTTGACGTGCGAAGCCCCACAGATACGCAGTATTTT | CSVDVRSPTDTQYF
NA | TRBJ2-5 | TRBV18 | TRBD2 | TGTGCCAGCTCAACAGCGGGAGGGCGAGAGACCCAGTACTTC | CASSTAGGRETQYF
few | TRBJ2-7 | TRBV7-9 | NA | TGTGCCAGCAGCCAGAACGGCGAGCAGTACTTC | CASSQNGEQYF
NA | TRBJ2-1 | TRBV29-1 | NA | TGCAGCGTGACTGAGATTAGCTCCTACAATGAGCAGTTCTTC | CSVTEISSYNEQFF
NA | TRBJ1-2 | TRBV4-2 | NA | TGTGCCAGCGGGGGCCGACAGACATCTAACTATGGCTACACCTTC | CASGGRQTSNYGYTF
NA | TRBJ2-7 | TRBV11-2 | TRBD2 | TGTGCCAGCAGCTTAGATCTAGCGGGAGGGTCCCGGGAGCAGTACTTC | CASSLDLAGGSREQYF
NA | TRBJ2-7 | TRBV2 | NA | TGTGCCAGCAGTGAACGGGCGGGACGGAACGAGCAGTACTTC | CASSERAGRNEQYF
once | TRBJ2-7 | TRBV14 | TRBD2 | TGTGCCAGCAGCCTTGGACTAGCCTCAAGGGAGCAGTACTTC | CASSLGLASREQYF
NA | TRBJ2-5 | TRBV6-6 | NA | TGTGCCAGCAGCCCGGGAGAGACCCAGTACTTC | CASSPGETQYF
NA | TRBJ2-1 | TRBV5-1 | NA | TGCGCCAGCAGCTCCCAAGGCATCTCCTACAATGAGCAGTTCTTC | CASSSQGISYNEQFF
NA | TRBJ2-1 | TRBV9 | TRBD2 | TGTGCCAGCAGCGTGGATAGCGGGACTTACAATGAGCAGTTCTTC | CASSVDSGTYNEQFF
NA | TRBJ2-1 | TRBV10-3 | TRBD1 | TGTGCCATCAGTGGACCGAACGACAGGGGTGAGCAGTTCTTC | CAISGPNDRGEQFF
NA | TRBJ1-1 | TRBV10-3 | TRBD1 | TGTGCCATCAGGGGACAGGGGGACACTGAAGCTTTCTTT | CAIRGQGDTEAFF
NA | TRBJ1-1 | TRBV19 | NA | TGTGCCAGTAGTATTGGTCGGGGTCACACTGAAGCTTTCTTT | CASSIGRGHTEAFF
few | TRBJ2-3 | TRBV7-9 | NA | TGTGCCAGCAGCCCCAGGGGCCCAGATACGCAGTATTTT | CASSPRGPDTQYF
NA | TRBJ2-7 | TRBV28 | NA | TGTGCCAGCAGTTCCGGCCTAACTGCCGCCGAGCAGTACTTC | CASSSGLTAAEQYF
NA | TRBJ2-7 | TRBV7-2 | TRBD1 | TGTGCCAGCAGCTCCCCGGGACAGATTAGCTACGAGCAGTACTTC | CASSSPGQISYEQYF
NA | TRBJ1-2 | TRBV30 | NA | TGTGCCTGGAGTCTTGCTAGGGGGAATGGCTACACCTTC | CAWSLARGNGYTF
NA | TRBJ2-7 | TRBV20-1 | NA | TGCAGTGCTAGCGACTCCTACGAGCAGTACTTC | CSASDSYEQYF
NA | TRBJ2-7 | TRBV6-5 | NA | TGTGCCAGCAGTTACTCGGGTGTGGGCTCCTACGAGCAGTACTTC | CASSYSGVGSYEQYF